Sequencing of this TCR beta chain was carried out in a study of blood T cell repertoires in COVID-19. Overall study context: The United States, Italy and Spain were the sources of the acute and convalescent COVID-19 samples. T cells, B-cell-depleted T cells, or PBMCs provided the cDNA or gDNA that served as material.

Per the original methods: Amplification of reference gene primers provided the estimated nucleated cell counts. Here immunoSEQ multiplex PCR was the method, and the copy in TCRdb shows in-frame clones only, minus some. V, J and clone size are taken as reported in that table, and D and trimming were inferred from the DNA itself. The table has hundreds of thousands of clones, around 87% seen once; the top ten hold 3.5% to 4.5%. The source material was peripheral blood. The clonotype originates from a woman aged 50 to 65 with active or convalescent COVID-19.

CDR3 bases: TGTGCCAGCAGCTCAGGCGGGCGGGCGGATACGCAGTATTTT. This gives the protein CASSSGGRADTQYF. The chain employs TRBV13 and TRBJ2-3; D is possibly TRBD2 (5 bases). This CDR3 contains 14 residues. V was clipped by 4 bases and J by 6 bases, with 14 bases between them. Germline V lookup: CDR1 PRHDT, CDR2 FYEKMQ (reference sequence).